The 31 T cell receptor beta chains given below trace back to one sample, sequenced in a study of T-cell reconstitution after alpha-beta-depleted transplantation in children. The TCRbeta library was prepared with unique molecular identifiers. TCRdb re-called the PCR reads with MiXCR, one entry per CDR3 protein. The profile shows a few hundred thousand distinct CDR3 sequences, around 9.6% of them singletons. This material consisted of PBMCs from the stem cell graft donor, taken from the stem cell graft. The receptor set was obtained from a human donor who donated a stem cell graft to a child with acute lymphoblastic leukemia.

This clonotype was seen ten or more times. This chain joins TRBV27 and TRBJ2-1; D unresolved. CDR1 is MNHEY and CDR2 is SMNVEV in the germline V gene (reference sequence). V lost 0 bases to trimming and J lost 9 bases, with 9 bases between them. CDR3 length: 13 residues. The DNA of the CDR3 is TGTGCCAGCAGTTTATCGAGGTACGGTGAGCAGTTCTTC. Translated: CASSLSRYGEQFF.

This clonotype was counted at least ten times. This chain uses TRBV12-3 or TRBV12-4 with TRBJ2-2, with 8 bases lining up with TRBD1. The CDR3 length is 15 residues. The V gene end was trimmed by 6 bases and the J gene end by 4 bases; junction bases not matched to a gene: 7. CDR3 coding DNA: TGTGCCAGCAGCCCCGACAGGGGCTTCACCGGGGAGCTGTTTTTT. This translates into CASSPDRGFTGELFF.

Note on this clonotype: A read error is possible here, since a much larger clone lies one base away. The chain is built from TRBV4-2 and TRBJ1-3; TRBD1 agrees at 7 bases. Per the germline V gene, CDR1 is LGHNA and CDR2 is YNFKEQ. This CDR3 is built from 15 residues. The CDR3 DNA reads TGTTCCAGCAGCCAAATACAGGGGTCTGGAAACACCATATATTTT. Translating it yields CSSSQIQGSGNTIYF.

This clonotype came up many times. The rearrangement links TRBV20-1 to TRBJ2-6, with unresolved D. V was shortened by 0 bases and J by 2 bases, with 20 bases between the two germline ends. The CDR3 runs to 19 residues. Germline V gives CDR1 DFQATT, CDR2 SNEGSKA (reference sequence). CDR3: CSARDLERETFPGANVLTF. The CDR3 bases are TGCAGTGCTAGAGATCTGGAAAGGGAAACTTTCCCTGGGGCCAACGTCCTGACTTTC.

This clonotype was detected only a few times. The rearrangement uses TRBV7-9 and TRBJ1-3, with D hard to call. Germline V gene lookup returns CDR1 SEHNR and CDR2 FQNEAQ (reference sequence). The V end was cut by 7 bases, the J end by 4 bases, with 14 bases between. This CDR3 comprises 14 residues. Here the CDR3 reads CASTLRRGGNTIYF. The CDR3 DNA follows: TGTGCCAGCACCCTCCGGCGGGGAGGAAACACCATATATTTT.

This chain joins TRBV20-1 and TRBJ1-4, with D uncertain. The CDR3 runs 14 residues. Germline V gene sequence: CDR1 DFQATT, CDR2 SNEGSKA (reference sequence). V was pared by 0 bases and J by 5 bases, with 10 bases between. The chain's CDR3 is CSARDRVGNEKLFF. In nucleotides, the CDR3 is TGCAGTGCTAGAGATAGGGTTGGAAATGAAAAACTGTTTTTT.

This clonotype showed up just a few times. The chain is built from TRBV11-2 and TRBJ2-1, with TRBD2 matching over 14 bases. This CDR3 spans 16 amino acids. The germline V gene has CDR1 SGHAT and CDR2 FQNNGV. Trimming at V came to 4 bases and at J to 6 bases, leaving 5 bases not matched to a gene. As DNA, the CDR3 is TGTGCCAGCAGCTCACGACTAGCGGGGGGGAGCAATGAGCAGTTCTTC. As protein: CASSSRLAGGSNEQFF.

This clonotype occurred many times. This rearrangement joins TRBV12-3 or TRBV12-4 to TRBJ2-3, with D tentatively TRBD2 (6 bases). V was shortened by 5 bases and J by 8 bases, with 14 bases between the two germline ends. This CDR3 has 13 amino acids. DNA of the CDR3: TGTGCCAGCAGTAAGGGACTCCCAGGTACGCAGTATTTT. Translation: CASSKGLPGTQYF.

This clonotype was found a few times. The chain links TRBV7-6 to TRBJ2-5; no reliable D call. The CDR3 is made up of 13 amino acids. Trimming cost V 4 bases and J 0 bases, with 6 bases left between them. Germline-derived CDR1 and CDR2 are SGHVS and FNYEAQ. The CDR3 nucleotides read TGTGCCAGCAGCTCGGCCTACCAAGAGACCCAGTACTTC. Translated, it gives CASSSAYQETQYF.

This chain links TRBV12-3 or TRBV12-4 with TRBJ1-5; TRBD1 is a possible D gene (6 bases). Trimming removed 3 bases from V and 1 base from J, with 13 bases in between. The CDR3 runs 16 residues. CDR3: CASSLGRGASNQPQHF. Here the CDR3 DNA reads TGTGCCAGCAGTTTGGGGCGGGGGGCAAGCAATCAGCCCCAGCATTTT.

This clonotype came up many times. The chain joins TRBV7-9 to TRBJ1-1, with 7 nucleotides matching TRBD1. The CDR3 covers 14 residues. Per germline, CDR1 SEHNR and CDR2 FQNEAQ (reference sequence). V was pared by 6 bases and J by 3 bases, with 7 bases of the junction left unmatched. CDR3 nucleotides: TGTGCCAGCAGGATGACAGGGATCGACACTGAAGCTTTCTTT. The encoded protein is CASRMTGIDTEAFF.

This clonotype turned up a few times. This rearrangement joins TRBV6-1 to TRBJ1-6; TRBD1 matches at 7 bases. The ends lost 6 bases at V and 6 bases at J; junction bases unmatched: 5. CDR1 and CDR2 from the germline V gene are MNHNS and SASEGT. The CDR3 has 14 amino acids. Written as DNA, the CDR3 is TGTGCCAGCAGCCGGGACAGTTTTAATTCACCCCTCCACTTT. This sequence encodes CASSRDSFNSPLHF.

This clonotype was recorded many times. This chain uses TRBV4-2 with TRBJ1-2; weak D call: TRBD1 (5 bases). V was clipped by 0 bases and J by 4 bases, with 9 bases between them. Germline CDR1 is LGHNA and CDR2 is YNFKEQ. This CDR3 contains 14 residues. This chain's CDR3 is CASSQEGRGYGYTF. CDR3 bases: TGTGCCAGCAGCCAAGAAGGGAGGGGCTATGGCTACACCTTC.

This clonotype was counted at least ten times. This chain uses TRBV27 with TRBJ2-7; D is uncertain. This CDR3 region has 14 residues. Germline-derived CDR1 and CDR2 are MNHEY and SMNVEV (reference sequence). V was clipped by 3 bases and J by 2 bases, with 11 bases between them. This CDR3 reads CASSLYSHTYEQYF. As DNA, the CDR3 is TGTGCCAGCAGTTTGTACAGCCATACCTACGAGCAGTACTTC.

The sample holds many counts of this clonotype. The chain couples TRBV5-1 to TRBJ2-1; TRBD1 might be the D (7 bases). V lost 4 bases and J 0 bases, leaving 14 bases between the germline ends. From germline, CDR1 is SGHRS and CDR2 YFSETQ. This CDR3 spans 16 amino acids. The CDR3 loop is CASSPGDRPSYNEQFF. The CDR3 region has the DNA TGCGCCAGCAGCCCGGGGGACAGACCCTCCTACAATGAGCAGTTCTTC.

The CDR3 sequence is CASSSYRQGPYNEQFF. CDR3 sequence (DNA): TGTGCCAGCAGTTCTTATCGACAGGGTCCCTACAATGAGCAGTTCTTC. V usage is TRBV12-3 or TRBV12-4 and J usage is TRBJ2-1; TRBD1 aligns across 7 bases. With V trimmed by 4 bases and J by 2 bases, 8 bases remained unmatched. The CDR3 is 16 amino acids.

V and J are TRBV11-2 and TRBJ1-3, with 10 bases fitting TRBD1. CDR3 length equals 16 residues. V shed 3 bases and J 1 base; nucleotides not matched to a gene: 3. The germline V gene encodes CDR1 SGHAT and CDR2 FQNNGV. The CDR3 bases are TGTGCCAGCAGCTTGGGGACAGGGGCGTCTGGAAACACCATATATTTT. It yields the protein CASSLGTGASGNTIYF.

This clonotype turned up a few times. The CDR3, as DNA: TGTGCCAGCAGCCAAGTACCAGGGCAGCCCCAGCATTTT. Its translation: CASSQVPGQPQHF. The rearrangement links TRBV4-2 to TRBJ1-5; perhaps TRBD1 as D (5 bases). The CDR3 contains 13 residues. Trimming shortened V by 1 base and J by 7 bases, and 8 bases separated the two germline ends. Germline CDR1 and CDR2: LGHNA and YNFKEQ.

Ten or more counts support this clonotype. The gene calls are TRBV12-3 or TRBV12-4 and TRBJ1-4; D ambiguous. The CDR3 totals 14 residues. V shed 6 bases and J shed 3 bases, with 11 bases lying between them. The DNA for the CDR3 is TGTGCCAGCAGCCCGGTTAGGCCTAATGAAAAACTGTTTTTT. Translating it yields CASSPVRPNEKLFF.

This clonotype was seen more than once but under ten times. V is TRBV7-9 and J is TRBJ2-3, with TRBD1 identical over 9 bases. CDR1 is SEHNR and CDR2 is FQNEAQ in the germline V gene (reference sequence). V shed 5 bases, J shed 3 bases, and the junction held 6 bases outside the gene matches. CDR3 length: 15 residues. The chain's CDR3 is CASSRTGETTDTQYF. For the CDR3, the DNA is TGTGCCAGCAGCCGGACAGGGGAAACGACAGATACGCAGTATTTT.

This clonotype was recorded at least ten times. The CDR3 protein is CASSLSGDQETQYF. CDR3 sequence (DNA): TGCGCCAGCAGCTTGTCAGGGGACCAAGAGACCCAGTACTTC. This sequence joins TRBV5-1 and TRBJ2-5; perhaps TRBD1 as D (6 bases). CDR3 size: 14 residues. Germline CDR1 is SGHRS and CDR2 is YFSETQ. V was trimmed by 1 base and J by 0 bases, leaving 7 bases between them.

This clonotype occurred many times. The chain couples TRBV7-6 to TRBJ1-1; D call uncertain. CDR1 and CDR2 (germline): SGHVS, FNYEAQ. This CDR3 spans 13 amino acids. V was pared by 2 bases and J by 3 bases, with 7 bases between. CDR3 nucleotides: TGTGCCAGCAGCTTAAGTAGGGACACTGAAGCTTTCTTT. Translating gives CASSLSRDTEAFF.

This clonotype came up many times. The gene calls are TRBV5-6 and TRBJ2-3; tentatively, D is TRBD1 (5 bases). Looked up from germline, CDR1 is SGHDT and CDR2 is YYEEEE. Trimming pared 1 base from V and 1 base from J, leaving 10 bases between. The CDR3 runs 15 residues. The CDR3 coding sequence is TGTGCCAGCAGCTTGAGGACAACTGGCACAGATACGCAGTATTTT. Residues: CASSLRTTGTDTQYF.

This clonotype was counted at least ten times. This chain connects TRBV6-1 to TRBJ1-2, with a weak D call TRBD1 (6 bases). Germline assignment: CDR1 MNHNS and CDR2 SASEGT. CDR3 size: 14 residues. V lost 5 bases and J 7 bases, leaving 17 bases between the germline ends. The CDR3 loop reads CASSIRGGLRGYTF. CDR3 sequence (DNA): TGTGCCAGCAGTATAAGAGGGGGTTTGCGTGGCTACACCTTC.

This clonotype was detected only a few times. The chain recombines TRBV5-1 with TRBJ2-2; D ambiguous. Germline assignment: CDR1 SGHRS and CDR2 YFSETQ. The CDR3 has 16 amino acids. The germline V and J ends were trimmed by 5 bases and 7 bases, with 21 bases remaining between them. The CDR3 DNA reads TGCGCCAGCAGGGATCAGAAAATGGTAACATACGGGGAGCTGTTTTTT. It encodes CASRDQKMVTYGELFF.

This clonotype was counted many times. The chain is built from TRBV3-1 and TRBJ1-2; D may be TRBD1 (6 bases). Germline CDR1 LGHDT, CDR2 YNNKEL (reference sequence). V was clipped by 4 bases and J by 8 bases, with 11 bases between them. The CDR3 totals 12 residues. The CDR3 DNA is TGTGCCAGCAGCCCCGTGGGGGGCGGCTACACCTTC. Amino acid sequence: CASSPVGGGYTF.

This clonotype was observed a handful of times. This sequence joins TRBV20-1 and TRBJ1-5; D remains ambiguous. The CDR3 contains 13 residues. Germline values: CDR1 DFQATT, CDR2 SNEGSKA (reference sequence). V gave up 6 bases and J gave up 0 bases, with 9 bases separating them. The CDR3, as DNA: TGCAGTGCCCTACGAGATAGCAATCAGCCCCAGCATTTT. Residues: CSALRDSNQPQHF.

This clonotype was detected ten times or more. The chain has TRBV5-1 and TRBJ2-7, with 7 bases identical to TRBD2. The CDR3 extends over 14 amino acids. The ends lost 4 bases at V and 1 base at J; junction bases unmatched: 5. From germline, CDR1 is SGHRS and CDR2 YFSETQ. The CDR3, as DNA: TGCGCCAGCAGCCGACTGGGGGGGTCCTACGAGCAGTACTTC. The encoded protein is CASSRLGGSYEQYF.

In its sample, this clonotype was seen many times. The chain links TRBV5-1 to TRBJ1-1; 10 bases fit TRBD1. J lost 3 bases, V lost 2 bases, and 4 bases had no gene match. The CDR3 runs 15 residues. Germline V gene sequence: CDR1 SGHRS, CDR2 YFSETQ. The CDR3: CASSFEGQGDTEAFF. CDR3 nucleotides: TGCGCCAGCAGCTTTGAAGGACAGGGGGACACTGAAGCTTTCTTT.

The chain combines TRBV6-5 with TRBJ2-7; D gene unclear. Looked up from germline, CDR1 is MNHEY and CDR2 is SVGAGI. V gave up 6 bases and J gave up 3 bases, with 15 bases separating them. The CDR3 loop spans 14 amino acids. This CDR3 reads CASRVGRQVYEQYF. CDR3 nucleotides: TGTGCCAGCAGAGTAGGTCGGCAGGTCTACGAGCAGTACTTC.

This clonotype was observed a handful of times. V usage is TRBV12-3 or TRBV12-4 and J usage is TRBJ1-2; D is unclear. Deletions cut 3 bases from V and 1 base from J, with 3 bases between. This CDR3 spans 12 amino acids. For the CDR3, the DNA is TGTGCCAGCAGTTTTGATAACTATGGCTACACCTTC. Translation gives CASSFDNYGYTF.